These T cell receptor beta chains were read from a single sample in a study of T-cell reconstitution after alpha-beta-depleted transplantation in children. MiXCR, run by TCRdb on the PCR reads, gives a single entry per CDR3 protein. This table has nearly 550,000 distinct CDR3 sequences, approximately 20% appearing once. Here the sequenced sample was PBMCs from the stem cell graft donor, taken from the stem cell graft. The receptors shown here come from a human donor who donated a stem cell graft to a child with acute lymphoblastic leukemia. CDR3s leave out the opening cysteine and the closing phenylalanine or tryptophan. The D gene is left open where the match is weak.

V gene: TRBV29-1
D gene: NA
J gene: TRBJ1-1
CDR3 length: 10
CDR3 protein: SVAPLNTEAF

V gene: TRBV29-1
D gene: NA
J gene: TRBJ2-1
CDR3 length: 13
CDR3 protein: SVGTVRVSYNEQF

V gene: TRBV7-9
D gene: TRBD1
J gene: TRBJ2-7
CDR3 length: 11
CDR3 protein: ASRQGSAYEQY

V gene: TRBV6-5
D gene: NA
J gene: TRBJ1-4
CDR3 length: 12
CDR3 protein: ASSYEQGNEKLF

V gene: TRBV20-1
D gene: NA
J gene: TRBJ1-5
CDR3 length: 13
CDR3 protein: SARKRGSPNQPQH

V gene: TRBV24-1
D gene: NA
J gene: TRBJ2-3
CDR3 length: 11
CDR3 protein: ATSPLGWDTQY

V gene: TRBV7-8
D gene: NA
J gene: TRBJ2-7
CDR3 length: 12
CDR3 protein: ASSPLLVSVPRP

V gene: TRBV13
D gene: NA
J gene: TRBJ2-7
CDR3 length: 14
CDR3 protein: ASSWGGRFRADEQY

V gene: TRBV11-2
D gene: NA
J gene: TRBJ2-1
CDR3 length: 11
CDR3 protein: ASSLGPSWEQF

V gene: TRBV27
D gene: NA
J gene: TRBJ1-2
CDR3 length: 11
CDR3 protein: ASSLAYSYGYT

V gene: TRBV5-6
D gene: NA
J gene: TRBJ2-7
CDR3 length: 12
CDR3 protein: ASSSWTPLYEQY

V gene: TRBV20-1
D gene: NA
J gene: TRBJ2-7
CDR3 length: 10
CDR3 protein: SAQTSRYEQY

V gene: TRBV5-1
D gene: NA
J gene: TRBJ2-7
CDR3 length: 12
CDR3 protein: ASSTGTSLHEQY

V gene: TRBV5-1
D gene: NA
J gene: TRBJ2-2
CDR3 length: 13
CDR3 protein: ASSLVGREAGELF

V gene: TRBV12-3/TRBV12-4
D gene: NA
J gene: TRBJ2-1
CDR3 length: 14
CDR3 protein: ASSLVWEVRGNEQF

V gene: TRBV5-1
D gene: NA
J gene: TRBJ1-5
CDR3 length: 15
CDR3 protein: ASSLWSGPFSNQPQH

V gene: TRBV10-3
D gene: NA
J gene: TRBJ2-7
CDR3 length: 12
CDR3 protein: AISDRQNNYEQY

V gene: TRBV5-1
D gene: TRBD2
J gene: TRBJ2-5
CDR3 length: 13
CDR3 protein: ASSFSGKMEETQY

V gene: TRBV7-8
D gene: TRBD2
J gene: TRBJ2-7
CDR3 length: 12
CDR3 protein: ASIPSGISYEQY

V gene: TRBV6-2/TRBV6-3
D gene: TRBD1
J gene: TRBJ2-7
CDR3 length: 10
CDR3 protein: ASSATGGEQY

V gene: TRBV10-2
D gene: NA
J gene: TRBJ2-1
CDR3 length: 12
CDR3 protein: ASTIVRSYNEQF

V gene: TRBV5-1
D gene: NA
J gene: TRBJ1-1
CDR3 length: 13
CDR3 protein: ASSLWAGGTTEAF

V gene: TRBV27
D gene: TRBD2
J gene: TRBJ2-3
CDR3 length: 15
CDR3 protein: ASSYLAGGFLADTQY

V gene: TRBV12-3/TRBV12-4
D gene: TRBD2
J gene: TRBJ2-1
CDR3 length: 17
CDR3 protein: ASAGGTSGSGGFYNEQF

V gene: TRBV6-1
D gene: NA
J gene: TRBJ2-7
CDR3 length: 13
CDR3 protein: ASSEGADSSYEQY

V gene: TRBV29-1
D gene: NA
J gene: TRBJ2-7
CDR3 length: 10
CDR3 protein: SVGYLDYEQY

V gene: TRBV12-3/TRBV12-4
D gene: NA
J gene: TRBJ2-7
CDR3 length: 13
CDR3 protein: ASSPRGWVSYEQY

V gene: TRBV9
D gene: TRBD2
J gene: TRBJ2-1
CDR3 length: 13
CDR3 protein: ASSASGRWDNEQF

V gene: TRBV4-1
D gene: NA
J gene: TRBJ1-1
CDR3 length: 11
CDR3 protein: ASSQGNGGEAF

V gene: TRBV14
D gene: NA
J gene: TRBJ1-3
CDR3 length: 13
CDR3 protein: ASSQSLFSGNTIY

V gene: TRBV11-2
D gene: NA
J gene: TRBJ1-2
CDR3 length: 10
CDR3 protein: ASSSFPGGYT

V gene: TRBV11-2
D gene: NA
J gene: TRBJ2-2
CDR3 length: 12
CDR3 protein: ASRGSSNTGELF

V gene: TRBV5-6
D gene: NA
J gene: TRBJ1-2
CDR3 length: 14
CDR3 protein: ASSLLMALAIYGYT

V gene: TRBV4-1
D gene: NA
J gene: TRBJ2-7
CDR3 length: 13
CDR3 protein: ASSQERNLPYEQY

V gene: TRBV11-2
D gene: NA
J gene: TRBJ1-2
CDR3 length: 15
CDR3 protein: ASSLGPGSLANYGYT

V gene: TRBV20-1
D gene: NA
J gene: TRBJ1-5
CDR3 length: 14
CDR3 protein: SAALLGLRSNQPQH

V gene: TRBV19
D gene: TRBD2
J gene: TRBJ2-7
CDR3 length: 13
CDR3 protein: ASTPGSGSTYEQY

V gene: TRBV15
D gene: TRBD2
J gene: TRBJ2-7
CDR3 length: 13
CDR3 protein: ATSSGTSNLYEQY

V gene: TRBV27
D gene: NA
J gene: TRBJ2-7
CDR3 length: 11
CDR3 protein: ASKSGSSYEQY

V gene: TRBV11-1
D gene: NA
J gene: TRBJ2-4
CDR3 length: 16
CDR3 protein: ASSLAMPGGWAKNIQY

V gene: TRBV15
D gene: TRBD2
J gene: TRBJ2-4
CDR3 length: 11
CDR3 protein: ATSRAGGDIQY

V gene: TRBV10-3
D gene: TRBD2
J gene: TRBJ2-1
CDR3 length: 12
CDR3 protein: AISDWTSGNEQF

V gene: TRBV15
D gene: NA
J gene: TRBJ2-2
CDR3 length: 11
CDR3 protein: AAQGGNTGELF

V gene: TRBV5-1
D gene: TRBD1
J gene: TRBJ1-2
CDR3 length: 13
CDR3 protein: ASSLEGQQYYGYT

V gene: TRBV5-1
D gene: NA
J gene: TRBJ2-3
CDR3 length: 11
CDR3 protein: ASSLGDQPTQY

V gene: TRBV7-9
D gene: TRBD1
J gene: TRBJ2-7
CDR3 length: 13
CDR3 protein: ASSLWTGPTGEQY

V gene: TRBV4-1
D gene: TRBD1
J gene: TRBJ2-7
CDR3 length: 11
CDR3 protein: ASSTRQGDEQY

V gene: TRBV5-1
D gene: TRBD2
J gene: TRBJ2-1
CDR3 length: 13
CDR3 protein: ASRPGTSDDNEQF

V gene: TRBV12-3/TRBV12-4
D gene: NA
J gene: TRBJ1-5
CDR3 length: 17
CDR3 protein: ASSPSLGAGSTSNQPQH

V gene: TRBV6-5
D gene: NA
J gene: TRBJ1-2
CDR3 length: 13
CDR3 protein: ASSYTSYDFYGYT

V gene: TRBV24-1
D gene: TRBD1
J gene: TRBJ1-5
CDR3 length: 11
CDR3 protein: ATRDRDNQPQH

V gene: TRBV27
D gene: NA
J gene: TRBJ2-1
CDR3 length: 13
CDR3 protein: ASSPRITQGDEQF

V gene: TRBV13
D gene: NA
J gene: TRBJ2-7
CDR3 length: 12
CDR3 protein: ASSLGARDYEQY

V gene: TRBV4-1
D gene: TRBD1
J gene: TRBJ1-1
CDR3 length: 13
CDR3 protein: ASSHGQGVGTEAF

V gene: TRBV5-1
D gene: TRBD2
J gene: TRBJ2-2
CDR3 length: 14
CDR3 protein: ASTLGTSGKAGELF